This T cell receptor beta chain originates from a study of blood T cells in healthy people across ages. Study conclusions and caveats: Versus aged donors, long-lived donors had higher diversity and more naive CD4+ cells. Unsorted PBMCs prevented conclusive naive versus antigen-experienced comparison.

Alongside a J-beta primer mix, a sample-barcoded 5' primer served in a second PCR lasting about 7 to 12 cycles. TCRdb passed the 5' RACE reads through MiXCR, listing each CDR3 protein once. Of almost 550,000 distinct CDR3 sequences listed, around 24% were seen once; the top ten hold approximately 10%. The CDR3 is 14 residues long. The J segment lost 3 bases and the V segment lost 4 bases, leaving 8 bases of the junction unmatched. Germline V lookup: CDR1 GTSNPN, CDR2 SVGIG (reference sequence). This clonotype has only a few counts. Its specificity is not known. This same sample was also part of a study on T cells of mothers and their children. That source notes: The authors used all extracted RNA for cDNA synthesis, at about 1.5 ug per 15 ul. Similar effects of thymic selection on TCR recombination output were recorded in related and unrelated pairs.

This chain uses TRBV30 with TRBJ2-7; the match to TRBD1 covers 8 bases. What was sequenced was blood. The receptor was derived from a boy aged 5-17 years in good health. The CDR3 here is CAWTPPGGIYEQYF. CDR3 nucleotides: TGTGCCTGGACCCCCCCAGGGGGCATCTACGAGCAGTACTTC.